The present T cell receptor beta chain was sequenced within a study of Graves' ophthalmopathy and Graves' hyperthyroidism. Ophthalmopathy-affected donors exhibited moderate-to-severe activity, CAS ≥3, NOSPECS ≥4, and duration under 3 months. This CDR3 comprises 13 residues. The V end lost 6 bases, the J end lost 6 bases, and 14 bases lay between the germline ends. Amplified TCR beta CDR3 regions were obtained using RNA transcripts as template. Second-round multiplex PCR came after first-round RT-PCR with HTBI primers. TCRdb itself ran the multiplex PCR reads through MiXCR, one entry per CDR3 protein. Of about 200,000 distinct CDR3 sequences listed, less than 30% are singletons.

V gene TRBV12-3 or TRBV12-4 combines with J gene TRBJ1-2; perhaps TRBD1 as D (5 bases). Sequenced material: peripheral blood. This receptor was identified in a man in his fifties with Graves' ophthalmopathy. The CDR3 sequence is CASSRDGGDGYTF. Written as DNA, the CDR3 is TGTGCCAGCAGCCGGGACGGAGGTGATGGCTACACCTTC.